These T cell receptor beta chains were read from a single sample in a study of cytomegalovirus exposure and HLA in healthy donors. Profiling relied on immunoSEQ multiplex PCR, and the TCRdb table lists in-frame clones only, not all of them. The table lists some 130,000 clones, about 80% of them singletons, with roughly 2% in the top ten. Sequenced input: PBMCs. The receptors originated from a man younger than 30 in good health and CMV-seronegative. Each CDR3 is given with its conserved first and last residue. The order of the fields is V gene, J gene, D gene, clone size, CDR3 DNA, CDR3 protein. The D gene is left open where the match is weak. The size of a clone is reported for some rows only, either as once, few or many, or as a class for expanded clones.

v_gene: TRBV5-8; j_gene: TRBJ2-2; d_gene: -; abundance: -; CDR3nt: TGTGCCAGCAGCTCGGGACTGGCGACCGGGGAGCTGTTTTTT; CDR3aa: CASSSGLATGELFF
v_gene: TRBV7-3; j_gene: TRBJ1-1; d_gene: TRBD1; abundance: -; CDR3nt: TGTGCCAGCAGCCGACAGGGTACGAACACTGAAGCTTTCTTT; CDR3aa: CASSRQGTNTEAFF
v_gene: TRBV6-1; j_gene: TRBJ2-7; d_gene: TRBD1; abundance: -; CDR3nt: TGTGCCAGCAGTGAAGAGGGACAGGGCCCTACCTACGAGCAGTACTTC; CDR3aa: CASSEEGQGPTYEQYF
v_gene: TRBV6-1; j_gene: TRBJ1-6; d_gene: -; abundance: once; CDR3nt: TGTGCCAGCAGTGTCGACAGCGATCGGAATTCACCCCTCCACTTT; CDR3aa: CASSVDSDRNSPLHF
v_gene: TRBV7-3; j_gene: TRBJ2-3; d_gene: TRBD2; abundance: -; CDR3nt: TGTGCCAGCAGCTTGATAGCGGGGCGCACAGATACGCAGTATTTT; CDR3aa: CASSLIAGRTDTQYF
v_gene: TRBV6-4; j_gene: TRBJ1-6; d_gene: -; abundance: -; CDR3nt: TGTGCCAGCAGGACGGGGGTACTAAGGAATTCACCCCTCCACTTT; CDR3aa: CASRTGVLRNSPLHF
v_gene: TRBV6-1; j_gene: TRBJ1-2; d_gene: TRBD1; abundance: -; CDR3nt: TGTGCCAGCAGGTCCGGGACAGGAGTCTTTGGCTACACCTTC; CDR3aa: CASRSGTGVFGYTF
v_gene: TRBV13; j_gene: TRBJ2-6; d_gene: TRBD1; abundance: -; CDR3nt: TGTGCCAGCAGCACCGGGACAGGGACCTCTGGGGCCAACGTCCTGACTTTC; CDR3aa: CASSTGTGTSGANVLTF
v_gene: TRBV7-2; j_gene: TRBJ2-7; d_gene: TRBD1; abundance: -; CDR3nt: TGTGCCAGCTCTTCACCGGGACAGGGGGCATGCGAGCAGTACTTC; CDR3aa: CASSSPGQGACEQYF
v_gene: TRBV4-3; j_gene: TRBJ2-1; d_gene: -; abundance: few; CDR3nt: TGCGCCAGCAGCCAAGTAGGGGCGCGAAGATCAAATGAGCAGTTCTTC; CDR3aa: CASSQVGARRSNEQFF
v_gene: TRBV9; j_gene: TRBJ2-4; d_gene: -; abundance: -; CDR3nt: TGTGCCAGCAGCGTAGGAGGGAACATTCAGTACTTC; CDR3aa: CASSVGGNIQYF